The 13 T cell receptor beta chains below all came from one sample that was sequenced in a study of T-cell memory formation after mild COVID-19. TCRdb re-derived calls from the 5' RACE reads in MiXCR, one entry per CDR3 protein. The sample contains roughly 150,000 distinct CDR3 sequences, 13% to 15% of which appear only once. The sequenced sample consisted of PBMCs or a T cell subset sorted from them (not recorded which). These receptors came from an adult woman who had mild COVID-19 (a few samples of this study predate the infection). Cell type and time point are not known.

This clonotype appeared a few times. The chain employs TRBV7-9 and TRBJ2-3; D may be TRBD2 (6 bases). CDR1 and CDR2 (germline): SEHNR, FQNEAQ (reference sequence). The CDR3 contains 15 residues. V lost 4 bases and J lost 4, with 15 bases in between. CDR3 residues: CASSYAGGEPDTQYF. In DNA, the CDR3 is TGTGCCAGCAGCTACGCGGGCGGGGAGCCAGATACGCAGTATTTT.

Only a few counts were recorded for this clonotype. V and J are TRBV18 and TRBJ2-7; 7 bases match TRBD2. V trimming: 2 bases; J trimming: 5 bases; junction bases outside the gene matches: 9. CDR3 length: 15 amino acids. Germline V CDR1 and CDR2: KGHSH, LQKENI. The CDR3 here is CASSPKRGSPHEQYF. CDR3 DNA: TGTGCCAGCTCACCAAAGCGGGGATCCCCCCACGAGCAGTACTTC.

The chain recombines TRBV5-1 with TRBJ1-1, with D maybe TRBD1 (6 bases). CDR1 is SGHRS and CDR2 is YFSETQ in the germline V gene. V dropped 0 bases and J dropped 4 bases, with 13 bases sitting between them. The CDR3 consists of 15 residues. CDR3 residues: CASSLAGAMVTEAFF. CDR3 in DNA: TGCGCCAGCAGCTTGGCAGGGGCGATGGTCACTGAAGCTTTCTTT.

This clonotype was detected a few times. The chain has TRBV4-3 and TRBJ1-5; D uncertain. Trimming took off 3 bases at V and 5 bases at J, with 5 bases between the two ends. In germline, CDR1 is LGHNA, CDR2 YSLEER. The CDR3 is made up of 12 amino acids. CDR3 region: CASSQVYQPQHF. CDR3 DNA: TGCGCCAGCAGCCAGGTGTATCAGCCCCAGCATTTT.

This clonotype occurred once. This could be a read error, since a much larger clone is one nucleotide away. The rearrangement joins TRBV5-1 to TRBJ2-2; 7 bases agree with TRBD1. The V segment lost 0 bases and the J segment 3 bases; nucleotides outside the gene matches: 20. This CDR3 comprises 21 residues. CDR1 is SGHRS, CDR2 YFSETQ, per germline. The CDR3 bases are TGCGCCAGCAGCTTGGAGTTGGGCGATCCCGGGACAGTGGGCGACACCGGGGAGCTGTTTTTT. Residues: CASSLELGDPGTVGDTGELFF.

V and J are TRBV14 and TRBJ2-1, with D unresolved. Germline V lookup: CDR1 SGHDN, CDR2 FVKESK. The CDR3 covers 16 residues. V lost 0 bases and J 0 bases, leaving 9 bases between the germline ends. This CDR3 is CASSQDRLASYNEQFF. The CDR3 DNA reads TGTGCCAGCAGCCAAGACCGGCTGGCCTCCTACAATGAGCAGTTCTTC.

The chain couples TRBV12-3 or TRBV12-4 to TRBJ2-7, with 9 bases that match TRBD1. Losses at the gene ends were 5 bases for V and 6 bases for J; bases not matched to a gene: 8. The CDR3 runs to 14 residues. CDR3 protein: CASSEGQGFSEQYF. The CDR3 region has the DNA TGTGCCAGCAGTGAGGGACAGGGTTTCTCCGAGCAGTACTTC.

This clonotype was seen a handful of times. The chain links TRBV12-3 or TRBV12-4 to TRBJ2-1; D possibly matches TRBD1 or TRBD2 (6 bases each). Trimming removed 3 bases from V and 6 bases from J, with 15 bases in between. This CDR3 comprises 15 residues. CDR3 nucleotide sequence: TGTGCCAGCAGTTTTCTACGGGGGCAAAGCAATGAGCAGTTCTTC. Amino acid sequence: CASSFLRGQSNEQFF.

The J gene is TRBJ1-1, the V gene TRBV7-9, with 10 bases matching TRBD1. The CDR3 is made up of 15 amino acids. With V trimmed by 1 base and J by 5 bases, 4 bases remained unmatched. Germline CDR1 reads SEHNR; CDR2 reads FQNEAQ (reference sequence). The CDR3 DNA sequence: TGTGCCAGCAGCTTAGACCGGACAGGGGGGACTGAAGCTTTCTTT. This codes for CASSLDRTGGTEAFF.

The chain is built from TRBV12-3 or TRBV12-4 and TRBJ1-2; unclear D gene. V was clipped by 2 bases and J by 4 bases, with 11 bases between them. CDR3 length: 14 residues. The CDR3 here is CASSLMSRSYGYTF. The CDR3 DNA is TGTGCCAGCAGTTTAATGTCCCGAAGCTATGGCTACACCTTC.

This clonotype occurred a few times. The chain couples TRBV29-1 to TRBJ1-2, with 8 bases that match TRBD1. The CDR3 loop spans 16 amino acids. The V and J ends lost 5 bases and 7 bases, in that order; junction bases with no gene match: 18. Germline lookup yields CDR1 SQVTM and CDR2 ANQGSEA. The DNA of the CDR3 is TGCAGCGTTACTAACCTTCTCGTGGACAGGGTTGCTGGCTACACCTTC. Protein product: CSVTNLLVDRVAGYTF.

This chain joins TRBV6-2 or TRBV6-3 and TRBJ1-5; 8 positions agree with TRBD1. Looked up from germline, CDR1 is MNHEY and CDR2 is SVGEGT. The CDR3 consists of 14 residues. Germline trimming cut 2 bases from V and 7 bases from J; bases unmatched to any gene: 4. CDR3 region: CASSYLQGGQPQHF. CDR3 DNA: TGTGCCAGCAGTTACCTACAGGGGGGACAGCCCCAGCATTTT.

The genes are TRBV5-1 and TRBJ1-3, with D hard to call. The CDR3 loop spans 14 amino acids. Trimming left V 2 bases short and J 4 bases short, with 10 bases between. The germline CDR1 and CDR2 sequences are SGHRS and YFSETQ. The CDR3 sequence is CASSFDPEGNTIYF. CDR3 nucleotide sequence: TGCGCCAGCAGCTTCGATCCGGAGGGAAACACCATATATTTT. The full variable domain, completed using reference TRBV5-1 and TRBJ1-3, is KAGVTQTPRYLIKTRGQQVTLSCSPISGHRSVSWYQQTPGQGLQFLFEYFSETQRNKGNFPGRFSGRQFSNSRSEMNVSTLELGDSALYLCASSFDPEGNTIYFGEGSWLTVV.